Each of the 29 T cell receptor beta chains below was sequenced from the same sample in a study of alternative splicing in chronic myeloid leukemia remission. Poly-A-selected mRNA from about 1,000 ng total RNA formed the libraries. TCRdb reprocessed the bulk RNA-seq reads, keeping one entry per CDR3 protein, no DNA. The sample data list roughly 100 distinct CDR3 sequences. Regarding time point: chronic-phase CML before TKI therapy (screening/day 1). Material: PBMCs or total blood leukocytes (not recorded which), obtained at diagnosis. These TCRs come from an adult with chronic myeloid leukemia.

The V and J genes are TRBV19 and TRBJ2-2; the TRBD2 assignment by TCRdb is unverifiable without DNA. The germline CDR1 and CDR2 sequences are LNHDA and SQIVND (reference sequence). The CDR3 extends over 12 amino acids. CDR3 loop: CASSTRTGELFF.

This sequence joins TRBV7-2 and TRBJ1-1. The germline V gene encodes CDR1 SGHTA and CDR2 FQGNSA. CDR3 size: 13 residues. CDR3 sequence: CASSASGVTEAFF.

The chain carries TRBV19 and TRBJ1-5; lacking DNA, the TRBD1 call made by TCRdb goes unchecked. CDR1 and CDR2 from the germline V gene are LNHDA and SQIVND (reference sequence). CDR3 length: 16 residues. This chain's CDR3 is CASSALDRGSNQPQHF.

In its sample, this clonotype was seen once. The chain's CDR3 is CAISEFGVSDEAFF. The chain uses TRBV10-3 and TRBJ1-1. The CDR3 has 14 amino acids. The germline V gene has CDR1 ENHRY and CDR2 SYGVKD.

The chain uses TRBV9 and TRBJ2-1; as DNA is missing, the TRBD2 call by TCRdb cannot be tested. The CDR3 has 16 amino acids. Germline-derived CDR1 and CDR2 are SGDLS and YYNGEE. The CDR3 sequence is CASSVGTSGVYNEQFF.

Only a few counts were recorded for this clonotype. The gene calls are TRBV7-2 and TRBJ1-1. The CDR3 is made up of 16 amino acids. Germline CDR1 and CDR2: SGHTA and FQGNSA. This CDR3 reads CASSFQRNLPNTEAFF.

The CDR3 loop reads CASTSAREPQHF. The chain joins TRBV12-3 or TRBV12-4 to TRBJ1-5. The CDR3 spans 12 residues.

The chain links TRBV28 to TRBJ1-3; TCRdb returns TRBD1, unconfirmable since there is no DNA. Per germline, CDR1 MDHEN and CDR2 SYDVKM. This CDR3 comprises 15 residues. The CDR3 sequence: CASSSTGTGGNTIYF. The full variable domain, rest sourced from reference TRBV28 and TRBJ1-3, is DVKVTQSSRYLVKRTGEKVFLECVQDMDHENMFWYRQDPGLGLRLIYFSYDVKMKEKGDIPEGYSVSREKKERFSLILESASTNQTSMYLCASSSTGTGGNTIYFGEGSWLTVV.

The chain is built from TRBV5-5 and TRBJ2-1; as DNA is missing, the TRBD2 call by TCRdb cannot be tested. Germline CDR1 reads SGHKS; CDR2 reads YYEKEE (reference sequence). CDR3 length: 17 amino acids. The CDR3 region is CASSLRVGGADYNEQFF.

The V and J genes are TRBV5-1 and TRBJ2-7; TCRdb selects TRBD2, and the lack of DNA leaves this call unchecked. The CDR3 has 12 residues. Germline CDR1 and CDR2: SGHRS and YFSETQ. This CDR3 reads CASNLGDYEQYF.

The CDR3 here is CSAVDPGQKSNQPQHF. The chain recombines TRBV20-1 with TRBJ1-5. The CDR3 spans 16 residues. CDR1 DFQATT and CDR2 SNEGSKA come from the germline V gene (reference sequence).

The chain employs TRBV7-2 and TRBJ2-7; TCRdb's assignment of TRBD2 cannot be checked, as there is no DNA. Germline loops: CDR1 SGHTA, CDR2 FQGNSA. This CDR3 has 15 amino acids. CDR3 region: CASPMGRDDSYEQYF.

The chain has TRBV5-4 and TRBJ2-3; the TRBD1 assignment by TCRdb is unverifiable without DNA. The CDR3 runs 14 residues. CDR1 is SGHNT and CDR2 is YYREEE in the germline V gene (reference sequence). This CDR3 reads CASSSQTGTDTQYF.

The V and J genes are TRBV18 and TRBJ1-5; TCRdb gives TRBD1 as the D gene, but with no DNA this cannot be confirmed. Germline CDR1 KGHSH, CDR2 LQKENI. The CDR3 consists of 15 residues. CDR3 region: CASSPDRVPNQPQHF.

In its sample, this clonotype was seen once. The chain combines TRBV7-7 with TRBJ1-4. CDR1 and CDR2 (germline): SSHAT, FNYEAQ (reference sequence). This CDR3 comprises 18 residues. The CDR3 loop is CASSLEEEGGLPNEKLFF.

The CDR3 protein is CASSYSTTNTEAFF. The V call is TRBV6-2 or TRBV6-3, the J call TRBJ1-1. The CDR3 runs to 14 residues. Germline V CDR1 and CDR2: MNHEY, SVGEGT.

This sequence joins TRBV20/OR9-2 and TRBJ2-3; no DNA is available, so the TRBD2 call from TCRdb remains unchecked. TRBV20/OR9-2 carries the ORF label, with uncertain function. The CDR3 totals 15 residues. The CDR3 region is CSARDSGGDPDTQYF.

The sample holds one count of this clonotype. The gene calls are TRBV5-1 and TRBJ1-6. Germline V gives CDR1 SGHRS, CDR2 YFSETQ. This CDR3 contains 14 residues. The CDR3 loop reads CASSLGHQRAPLHF. Complete variable domain (other parts from reference TRBV5-1 and TRBJ1-6): KAGVTQTPRYLIKTRGQQVTLSCSPISGHRSVSWYQQTPGQGLQFLFEYFSETQRNKGNFPGRFSGRQFSNSRSEMNVSTLELGDSALYLCASSLGHQRAPLHFGNGTRLTVT.

The rearrangement links TRBV20-1 to TRBJ2-3; TCRdb selects TRBD2, and the lack of DNA leaves this call unchecked. Germline CDR1 DFQATT, CDR2 SNEGSKA (reference sequence). The CDR3 extends over 16 amino acids. CDR3 region: CSAREVAGVWADTQYF.

This sequence joins TRBV28 and TRBJ1-6. CDR3 length equals 12 residues. Per the germline V gene, CDR1 is MDHEN and CDR2 is SYDVKM. This chain's CDR3 is CASSWADSPLHF.

The J gene is TRBJ1-1, the V gene TRBV5-1. The germline V gene encodes CDR1 SGHRS and CDR2 YFSETQ. This CDR3 comprises 14 residues. CDR3 in amino acids: CASSQTQVPSEAFF.

The gene calls are TRBV19 and TRBJ1-5. This CDR3 contains 14 residues. In germline, CDR1 is LNHDA, CDR2 SQIVND (reference sequence). CDR3 residues: CASHRLNSNQPQHF.

The gene calls are TRBV7-9 and TRBJ1-2. The V gene's germline CDR1 is SEHNR and CDR2 FQNEAQ (reference sequence). CDR3 size: 13 residues. This chain's CDR3 is CASSLTVVDGYTF.

This clonotype was counted a few times. The chain employs TRBV19 and TRBJ2-1; the TRBD2 assignment by TCRdb is unverifiable without DNA. CDR3 length equals 15 residues. CDR1 is LNHDA, CDR2 SQIVND, per germline (reference sequence). The CDR3 reads CASSIGPLEHNEQFF.

The chain employs TRBV7-2 and TRBJ2-7. Germline lookup yields CDR1 SGHTA and CDR2 FQGNSA. CDR3 length: 14 residues. The CDR3 here is CASSQGIMPYEQYF.

This chain joins TRBV18 and TRBJ1-6. This CDR3 is built from 15 residues. The V gene's germline CDR1 is KGHSH and CDR2 LQKENI. The CDR3 is CASSPSLWGDSPLHF. The full variable domain, its missing parts supplied by reference TRBV18 and TRBJ1-6, is NAGVMQNPRHLVRRRGQEARLRCSPMKGHSHVYWYRQLPEEGLKFMVYLQKENIIDESGMPKERFSAEFPKEGPSILRIQQVVRGDSAAYFCASSPSLWGDSPLHFGNGTRLTVT.

The J gene is TRBJ2-3, the V gene TRBV12-3 or TRBV12-4; TCRdb returns TRBD2, unconfirmable since there is no DNA. This CDR3 region has 14 residues. Here the CDR3 reads CASRERGARDTQYF.

The chain links TRBV11-3 to TRBJ1-1. Germline CDR1 SGHNT, CDR2 YENEEA. The length of the CDR3 is 14 residues. The CDR3 is CASSLSLQNTEAFF. The full variable domain, in which reference TRBV11-3 and TRBJ1-1 provide the parts outside the CDR3, is EAGVVQSPRYKIIEKKQPVAFWCNPISGHNTLYWYLQNLGQGPELLIRYENEEAVDDSQLPKDRFSAERLKGVDSTLKIQPAELGDSAVYLCASSLSLQNTEAFFGQGTRLTVV.

The chain combines TRBV20-1 with TRBJ2-7. This CDR3 contains 13 residues. Germline CDR1 DFQATT, CDR2 SNEGSKA (reference sequence). The CDR3 sequence: CSARGGKDYEQYF.